The clone carrying this T cell receptor (beta chain) was recorded a few times. Its antigen is as yet unknown. This sample is drawn from a study of cytomegalovirus exposure and HLA in healthy donors. The study, taken as a whole, reports: TCR beta V- and J-gene trimming, according to a later analysis, was linked to a missense DCLRE1C variant. Segments of the TCR beta V type were, in most cases, productive about 87% or about 30% of the time in an earlier analysis. Presence/absence analyses supposed approximately even sequencing depth among donors.

PCR amplification relied on 60 Vbeta primers (plus 13 Jbeta primers). Measured with immunoSEQ multiplex PCR; TCRdb has only the in-frame clones, and not every one. The data contain approximately 120,000 clones, around three quarters of them singletons. V was trimmed by 1 base and J by 2 bases, leaving 8 bases between them. The CDR3 spans 14 residues. Germline-derived CDR1 and CDR2 are LGHNA and YSLEER. This chain uses TRBV4-3 with TRBJ2-5; D is unresolved. Sequenced sample: PBMCs. The clonotype was recovered from a woman between 45 and 65 years old in good health and CMV-seronegative. The CDR3 here is CASSQATAQETQYF. The CDR3 coding sequence is TGCGCCAGCAGCCAAGCTACAGCTCAAGAGACCCAGTACTTC.